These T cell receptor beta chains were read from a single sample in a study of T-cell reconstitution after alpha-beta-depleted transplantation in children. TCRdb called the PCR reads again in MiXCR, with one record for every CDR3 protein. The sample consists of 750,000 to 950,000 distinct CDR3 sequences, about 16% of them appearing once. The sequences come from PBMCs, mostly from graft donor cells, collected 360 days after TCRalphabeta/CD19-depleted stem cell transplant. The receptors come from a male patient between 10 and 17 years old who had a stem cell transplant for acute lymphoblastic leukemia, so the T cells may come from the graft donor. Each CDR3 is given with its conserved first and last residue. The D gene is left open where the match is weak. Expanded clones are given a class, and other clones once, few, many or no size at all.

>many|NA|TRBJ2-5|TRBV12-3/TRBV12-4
CASSFRAAQTQYF
TGTGCCAGCAGTTTCAGGGCCGCCCAGACCCAGTACTTC
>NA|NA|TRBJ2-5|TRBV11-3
CASSLGARGQETQYF
TGTGCCAGCAGCTTAGGTGCAAGAGGTCAAGAGACCCAGTACTTC
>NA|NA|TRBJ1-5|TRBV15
CATSREQGLQQPQHF
TGTGCCACCAGCAGAGAACAGGGTTTGCAGCAGCCCCAGCATTTT
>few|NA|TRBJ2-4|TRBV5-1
CASSFFQGRIEYF
TGCGCCAGCAGCTTTTTCCAGGGGAGGATCGAGTACTTC
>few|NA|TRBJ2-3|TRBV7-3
CASSLDDRDRADTQYF
TGTGCCAGCAGCTTAGATGATCGAGACAGAGCAGATACGCAGTATTTT
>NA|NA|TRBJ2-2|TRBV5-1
CASMSVGGTAGELFF
TGCGCCAGCATGTCCGTGGGGGGAACGGCCGGGGAGCTGTTTTTT
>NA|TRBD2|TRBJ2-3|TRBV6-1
CASSPGGVADTQYF
TGTGCCAGCAGCCCCGGGGGGGTTGCAGATACGCAGTATTTT
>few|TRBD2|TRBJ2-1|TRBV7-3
CASSLLVLAGETHGNEQFF
TGTGCCAGCAGCTTACTCGTTCTAGCGGGAGAAACCCATGGGAATGAGCAGTTCTTC
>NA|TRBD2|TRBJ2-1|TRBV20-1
CSARSSSGVYNEQFF
TGCAGTGCTAGATCCTCTAGCGGGGTCTACAATGAGCAGTTCTTC
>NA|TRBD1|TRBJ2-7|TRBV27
CASSPRQGSPYEQYF
TGTGCCAGCAGTCCTAGACAGGGTAGTCCATACGAGCAGTACTTC
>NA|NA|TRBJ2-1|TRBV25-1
CASSELGASYNEQFF
TGTGCCAGCAGTGAATTAGGGGCATCCTACAATGAGCAGTTCTTC
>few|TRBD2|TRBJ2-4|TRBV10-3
CAISEPGLARNIQYF
TGTGCCATCAGTGAGCCCGGACTAGCAAGGAACATTCAGTACTTC
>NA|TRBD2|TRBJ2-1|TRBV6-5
CASSYSWPSGSNEQFF
TGTGCCAGCAGTTACTCGTGGCCTAGCGGGAGCAATGAGCAGTTCTTC
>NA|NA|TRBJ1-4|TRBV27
CATRKTRTDEKLFF
TGTGCCACCAGAAAGACACGGACAGATGAAAAACTGTTTTTT
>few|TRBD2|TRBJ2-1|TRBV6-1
CASSPYGEGSYNEQFF
TGTGCCAGCAGTCCCTACGGGGAGGGCTCCTACAATGAGCAGTTCTTC
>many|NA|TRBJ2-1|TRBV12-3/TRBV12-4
CASSPTPGGEQFF
TGTGCCAGCAGTCCGACCCCCGGGGGTGAGCAGTTCTTC
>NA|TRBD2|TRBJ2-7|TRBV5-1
CACAIAGGLTYEQYF
TGCGCCTGCGCGATAGCGGGAGGTTTAACCTACGAGCAGTACTTC
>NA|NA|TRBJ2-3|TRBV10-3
CAITSADTQYF
TGTGCCATCACCTCTGCAGATACGCAGTATTTT
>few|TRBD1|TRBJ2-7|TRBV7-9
CASSVTGASYEQYF
TGTGCCAGCAGCGTGACAGGGGCGAGCTACGAGCAGTACTTC
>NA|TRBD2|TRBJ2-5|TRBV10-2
CASLGLAGGETQYF
TGCGCCAGTTTGGGACTAGCGGGAGGAGAGACCCAGTACTTC
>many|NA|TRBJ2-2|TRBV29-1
CSVGTVGGANTGELFF
TGCAGCGTTGGGACGGTAGGAGGGGCGAACACCGGGGAGCTGTTTTTT
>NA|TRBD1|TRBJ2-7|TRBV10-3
CAISRGTGGSYEQYF
TGTGCCATCAGTAGAGGGACAGGGGGCTCCTACGAGCAGTACTTC